This record concerns one T cell receptor (beta chain) sequence. The data stem from a study of blood T cell repertoires in COVID-19. At the level of the study: The United States, Italy and Spain supplied acute and convalescent COVID-19 samples. T cells, B-cell-depleted T cells, or PBMCs provided the cDNA or gDNA that served as material.

Source study methods: It was from reference gene primer amplification that nucleated cell counts were estimated. Clones were read by immunoSEQ multiplex PCR, and TCRdb kept only the in-frame ones, dropping some. Clone size and the V and J calls come from that table; the DNA yielded D and trimming. Of 200,000 to 300,000 clones listed, 80% to 90% are singletons. V was clipped by 1 base and J by 8 bases, with 12 bases between them. Looked up from germline, CDR1 is MNHNS and CDR2 is SASEGT. The length of the CDR3 is 13 residues. Material for sequencing was peripheral blood. This rearrangement joins TRBV6-1 to TRBJ2-7, with D perhaps matching TRBD1 (6 bases). This clonotype was sampled from a man aged 50 to 60 with acute or convalescent COVID-19. CDR3: CASSEGQEFKQYF. The CDR3 nucleotides read TGTGCCAGCAGTGAAGGACAGGAGTTCAAGCAGTACTTC.